This entry lists 21 T cell receptor beta chains sequenced from one sample in a study of blood T cell repertoires in COVID-19. Method: immunoSEQ multiplex PCR; TCRdb's copy keeps in-frame clones and lacks some. The data contain more than 45,000 clones, 60% to 85% of them seen just once; the ten biggest clones take up around 5.1%. The source material was peripheral blood. The receptors come from a human donor in a cohort sampled during active COVID-19.

The chain recombines TRBV29-1 with TRBJ1-1; 7 bases are shared with TRBD1. This CDR3 has 14 amino acids. The germline V gene has CDR1 SQVTM and CDR2 ANQGSEA. V was pared by 8 bases and J by 1 base, with 10 bases of the junction left unmatched. CDR3 sequence (DNA): TGCAGCACGGAAATAGGGGGCCCGAACACTGAAGCTTTCTTT. Its protein is CSTEIGGPNTEAFF.

The gene calls are TRBV19 and TRBJ2-7, with D perhaps TRBD1 (5 bases). The CDR3 loop spans 14 amino acids. V was trimmed by 4 bases and J by 1 base, leaving 11 bases between them. CDR1 and CDR2 from the germline V gene are LNHDA and SQIVND (reference sequence). In DNA form, the CDR3 reads TGTGCCAGTAGTAGGAATGGGGCGTCCTACGAGCAGTACTTC. This sequence encodes CASSRNGASYEQYF.

The CDR3 sequence: CASSLVPRGAGANVLTF. The CDR3 DNA follows: TGTGCCAGCAGCTTAGTCCCCAGGGGGGCCGGGGCCAACGTCCTGACTTTC. This chain joins TRBV7-9 and TRBJ2-6, with D possibly being TRBD1 (7 bases). This CDR3 region has 17 residues. The V gene's germline CDR1 is SEHNR and CDR2 FQNEAQ (reference sequence). Trimming stripped 1 base from V and 4 bases from J, with 14 bases between.

The V call is TRBV6-1, the J call TRBJ2-7, with D possibly matching TRBD1 (6 bases). This CDR3 contains 15 residues. Trimming pared 3 bases from V and 6 bases from J, leaving 18 bases between. Germline loops: CDR1 MNHNS, CDR2 SASEGT. CDR3 protein: CASSEEAGAYSEQYF. CDR3 nucleotide sequence: TGTGCCAGCAGTGAGGAGGCAGGGGCGTATAGCGAGCAGTACTTC.

This clone was observed once. The gene calls are TRBV18 and TRBJ1-2, with D possibly TRBD1 on 6 matching bases. This CDR3 has 15 residues. Germline-derived CDR1 and CDR2 are KGHSH and LQKENI. Trimming cost V 5 bases and J 1 base, with 14 bases left between them. CDR3 sequence (DNA): TGTGCCAGCTCAGCACGACAGGCCGATAACTATGGCTACACCTTC. This translates into CASSARQADNYGYTF.

This rearrangement joins TRBV9 to TRBJ1-6; TRBD1 matches at 7 bases. The trim removed 0 bases at V and 7 bases at J, leaving 4 bases unmatched. The CDR3 spans 15 residues. Germline-derived CDR1 and CDR2 are SGDLS and YYNGEE. The CDR3 loop reads CASSVVGTANSPLHF. The CDR3 nucleotides are TGTGCCAGCAGCGTAGTGGGGACAGCGAATTCACCCCTCCACTTT.

The chain is built from TRBV4-1 and TRBJ2-7, with D possibly matching TRBD2 (5 bases). V was trimmed by 1 base and J by 2 bases, leaving 18 bases between them. The CDR3 runs 17 residues. CDR1 is MGHRA and CDR2 is YSYEKL in the germline V gene. CDR3 in amino acids: CASSQVWRTENPYEQYF. CDR3 nucleotides: TGCGCCAGCAGCCAAGTTTGGAGGACCGAGAACCCCTACGAGCAGTACTTC.

Of note for this clone: The identical CDR3 is also encoded by other nucleotide sequences in the sample. The J gene is TRBJ2-1, the V gene TRBV5-1; 8 nucleotides agree with TRBD2. V shed 2 bases, J shed 2 bases, and the junction held 6 bases outside the gene matches. Germline assignment: CDR1 SGHRS and CDR2 YFSETQ. This CDR3 contains 16 residues. The CDR3 region has the DNA TGCGCCAGCAGCTTAGGACTAGCACCAACCTACAATGAGCAGTTCTTC. The encoded protein is CASSLGLAPTYNEQFF.

A note on this clone: This specimen includes other DNA sequences encoding the same CDR3. This chain connects TRBV7-6 to TRBJ2-7, with 7 bases lining up with TRBD1. Germline lookup yields CDR1 SGHVS and CDR2 FNYEAQ. The CDR3 length is 14 residues. Trimming cost V 5 bases and J 2 bases; bases outside gene matches: 6. In DNA, the CDR3 is TGTGCCAGCAGCCCCGGGACAGTTACCTACGAGCAGTACTTC. It translates to CASSPGTVTYEQYF. Looking up the rest from reference TRBV7-6 and TRBJ2-7 gives the full variable domain: GAGVSQSPRYKVTKRGQDVALRCDPISGHVSLYWYRQALGQGPEFLTYFNYEAQQDKSGLPNDRFSAERPEGSISTLTIQRTEQRDSAMYRCASSPGTVTYEQYFGPGTRLTVT.

This clone turned up a few times. The chain joins TRBV19 to TRBJ2-3; 11 nucleotides match TRBD2. The V gene's germline CDR1 is LNHDA and CDR2 SQIVND (reference sequence). Unmatched junction bases numbered 7, after V lost 9 bases and J lost 2 bases. The CDR3 contains 15 residues. The CDR3 spells CASTQLAGATDTQYF. In DNA form, the CDR3 reads TGTGCCAGCACCCAACTAGCGGGGGCCACAGATACGCAGTATTTT.

The rearrangement uses TRBV5-8 and TRBJ1-3; 8 bases agree with TRBD1. The V gene end was trimmed by 3 bases and the J gene end by 0 bases; junction bases not matched to a gene: 11. Germline assignment: CDR1 SGHTS and CDR2 YDEGEE. This CDR3 is built from 18 residues. The CDR3 DNA is TGTGCCAGCAGCTGGAGTAGGCCAACAGGGGGCTCTGGAAACACCATATATTTT. As protein: CASSWSRPTGGSGNTIYF.

The chain combines TRBV9 with TRBJ2-7; D is perhaps TRBD1 (6 bases). Germline V gene lookup returns CDR1 SGDLS and CDR2 YYNGEE. This CDR3 has 13 amino acids. Trimming pared 3 bases from V and 9 bases from J, leaving 16 bases between. The CDR3 reads CASSESPGQGQYF. CDR3 coding DNA: TGTGCCAGCAGCGAGAGTCCGGGACAAGGGCAGTACTTC. The variable domain in full, completed from reference TRBV9 and TRBJ2-7, reads DSGVTQTPKHLITATGQRVTLRCSPRSGDLSVYWYQQSLDQGLQFLIQYYNGEERAKGNILERFSAQQFPDLHSELNLSSLELGDSALYFCASSESPGQGQYFGPGTRLTVT.

This sequence joins TRBV5-1 and TRBJ2-5; 7 bases agree with TRBD2. Trimming removed 4 bases from V and 4 bases from J; junction bases left unmatched: 4. The CDR3 has 13 residues. Germline loops: CDR1 SGHRS, CDR2 YFSETQ. The CDR3 DNA follows: TGCGCCAGCAGCCCGGGACTATTAGAGACCCAGTACTTC. This sequence encodes CASSPGLLETQYF.

V usage is TRBV7-2 and J usage is TRBJ1-5, with TRBD1 as a possible D gene (6 bases). Trimming took 1 base from V and 6 from J, leaving 7 bases between them. Germline assignment: CDR1 SGHTA and CDR2 FQGNSA. The CDR3 has 13 residues. CDR3 nucleotides: TGTGCCAGCAGCTTAGGCAGGGGTCAGCCCCAGCATTTT. Translated: CASSLGRGQPQHF.

V and J are TRBV5-4 and TRBJ2-2; 9 bases agree with TRBD2. Trimming cost V 4 bases and J 2 bases; bases outside gene matches: 6. The germline CDR1 and CDR2 sequences are SGHNT and YYREEE (reference sequence). This CDR3 is 16 amino acids long. CDR3 loop: CASSPGLAINTGELFF. The CDR3, as DNA: TGTGCCAGCAGCCCGGGACTAGCCATTAACACCGGGGAGCTGTTTTTT.

This clone was detected a few times. This sequence joins TRBV5-1 and TRBJ1-4; D is unresolved. V lost 4 bases to trimming and J lost 5 bases, with 6 bases between them. This CDR3 contains 12 residues. The V gene's germline CDR1 is SGHRS and CDR2 YFSETQ. The CDR3 spells CASSRENEKLFF. In DNA form, the CDR3 reads TGCGCCAGCAGCCGGGAAAATGAAAAACTGTTTTTT.

This clone was seen a few times. V and J are TRBV11-2 and TRBJ1-1; D gene uncertain. The CDR3 spans 14 residues. Germline assignment: CDR1 SGHAT and CDR2 FQNNGV. V gave up 3 bases and J gave up 0 bases, with 8 bases separating them. Written as DNA, the CDR3 is TGTGCCAGCAGCTTGGGCACAGTGAACACTGAAGCTTTCTTT. Translated, it gives CASSLGTVNTEAFF.

The chain recombines TRBV27 with TRBJ1-5; 9 bases are a match to TRBD1. CDR3 length: 14 residues. With V trimmed by 5 bases and J by 4 bases, 3 bases remained unmatched. Germline CDR1 and CDR2: MNHEY and SMNVEV (reference sequence). The CDR3 DNA reads TGTGCCAGCAGTAAAGGGACAGGGAATCAGCCCCAGCATTTT. Translated: CASSKGTGNQPQHF.

The chain links TRBV5-1 to TRBJ2-3; a possible D gene is TRBD1 (5 bases). The CDR3 is made up of 16 amino acids. Trimming removed 0 bases from V and 4 bases from J, with 15 bases in between. Per the germline V gene, CDR1 is SGHRS and CDR2 is YFSETQ. The CDR3 bases are TGCGCCAGCAGCTTGGACTACTCAAGGGGTTCAGATACGCAGTATTTT. Translated: CASSLDYSRGSDTQYF.

The chain carries TRBV27 and TRBJ2-7; D may be TRBD2 (5 bases). The CDR3 consists of 14 residues. Germline V CDR1 and CDR2: MNHEY, SMNVEV (reference sequence). Trimming pared 7 bases from V and 8 bases from J, leaving 21 bases between. The CDR3, as DNA: TGTGCCAGCAACCGAGCGGACCCTTATAGCAAGCAGTACTTC. This translates into CASNRADPYSKQYF.

The V call is TRBV5-1, the J call TRBJ2-1, with 11 bases matching TRBD2. This CDR3 has 15 residues. Germline V gene data show CDR1 as SGHRS and CDR2 as YFSETQ. The V and J ends lost 1 base and 5 bases, in that order; junction bases with no gene match: 2. CDR3 residues: CASSLLAGGNNEQFF. The CDR3 region has the DNA TGCGCCAGCAGCTTGTTAGCGGGAGGGAACAATGAGCAGTTCTTC.